This is a list of T cell receptor beta chains from one sample in a study of identical twins. From the 5' RACE reads, TCRdb called clonotypes with MiXCR, one entry per CDR3 protein. In the table there are 700,000 or so distinct CDR3 sequences, 8.6% of which are singletons. These data also formed part of another study, on yellow fever vaccine responses in identical twins.

The material sequenced was PBMCs. All receptors come from a woman under 30 in good health. Each CDR3 is given with its conserved first and last residue. The D gene is left open where the match is weak. The size entry is marked missing in some rows and otherwise reads once, few, many or a size class.

J gene | V gene | clone size | D gene | CDR3 DNA | CDR3 protein
TRBJ1-1 | TRBV12-3/TRBV12-4 | many | TRBD1 | TGTGCCAGCAAAGACAGGGGGCGATCCACTGAAGCTTTCTTT | CASKDRGRSTEAFF
TRBJ1-5 | TRBV4-2 | few | . | TGTGCCAGCAGCCAGTTCTTAGATCAGCCCCAGCATTTT | CASSQFLDQPQHF
TRBJ2-1 | TRBV10-2 | . | TRBD2 | TGCGCCAGCAGCCGAAAAAGGGGACTAGCGAATTACAATGAGCAGTTCTTC | CASSRKRGLANYNEQFF
TRBJ2-7 | TRBV6-5 | few | . | TGTGCCAGCAGTTACTCGACAGACTCCTACGAGCAGTACTTC | CASSYSTDSYEQYF
TRBJ2-3 | TRBV4-1 | many | . | TGCGCCAGCAGCCAAGAAGTAGGGCGGGGCTACACAGATACGCAGTATTTT | CASSQEVGRGYTDTQYF
TRBJ2-5 | TRBV18 | . | TRBD1 | TGTGCCAGCTCACAAGGGACAGGGGCCCAAGAGACCCAGTACTTC | CASSQGTGAQETQYF
TRBJ2-1 | TRBV3-1 | . | . | TGTGCCAGCAGCCCGCCAGGGCCGCCTGGGAATGAGCAGTTCTTC | CASSPPGPPGNEQFF
TRBJ2-3 | TRBV7-8 | . | TRBD2 | TGTGCCAGCAGCTTAATAGGCGGGAGTCGTTCCGAAGCAGATACGCAGTATTTT | CASSLIGGSRSEADTQYF
TRBJ1-2 | TRBV27 | few | . | TGTGCCAGCAGTTTAGACCTTGGGCAGGGGATCGTTGGCTACACCTTC | CASSLDLGQGIVGYTF
TRBJ2-5 | TRBV5-1 | many | . | TGCGCCAGCAGCTTGTCCCCGGGCCCCCAAGAGACCCAGTACTTC | CASSLSPGPQETQYF
TRBJ2-1 | TRBV2 | few | . | TGTGCCATTAAATTAGCACCTTCCAATGAGCAGTTCTTC | CAIKLAPSNEQFF